The TCR beta chain under discussion was sequenced for a study of identical twins. Worth noting for this clonotype: The antigen is not known.

Broader study findings: Carriage of fewer insertions was seen in abundant cord blood beta clonotypes, whereas memory repertoires showed none.

TCRdb analysed the 5' RACE reads with MiXCR anew, one entry per CDR3 protein. This sample carries around 490,000 distinct CDR3 sequences, 20% to 25% of them seen once, and the ten largest clones take approximately 0.49%. This same sample was also part of a study on yellow fever vaccine responses in identical twins.

This TCR was recovered from a woman aged 18-29 years in good health. Material: CD4+ T cells sorted from blood.

CDR3 residues: CASRKGDRRGEQYF. Here the CDR3 DNA reads TGTGCCAGCAGGAAGGGAGACAGGAGAGGGGAGCAGTACTTC. This rearrangement joins TRBV25-1 to TRBJ2-7, with D perhaps matching TRBD1 (6 bases). V gave up 6 bases and J gave up 7 bases, with 19 bases separating them. From germline, CDR1 is MGHDK and CDR2 SYGVNS. This CDR3 region has 14 residues.